The 22 T cell receptor beta chains in this list originate from one sample, sequenced in a study of beta chain features in type 1 diabetes. The investigators reverse transcribed all of the isolated RNA, so they sequenced expressed TCRB transcripts. Sequencing was performed with immunoSEQ multiplex PCR; in TCRdb, only in-frame clones are kept and a portion is missing. The repertoire consists of 330,000 or so clones, with 20% occurring once and the leading ten covering roughly 0.045%. Sequencing was carried out using naive CD4+ T cells from blood. The receptors originated from a woman younger than 30 in good health.

This sequence joins TRBV7-9 and TRBJ2-7; TRBD2 agrees at 7 bases. The CDR3 totals 17 residues. V dropped 2 bases and J dropped 4; count of bases not matched to a gene: 14. Germline V gene sequence: CDR1 SEHNR, CDR2 FQNEAQ (reference sequence). CDR3 in DNA: TGTGCCAGCAGCTTAAGAGACGGCGGGAGAGCTTTGTACGAGCAGTACTTC. Amino acid sequence: CASSLRDGGRALYEQYF. Variable domain in full (rest from reference TRBV7-9 and TRBJ2-7): DTGVSQNPRHKITKRGQNVTFRCDPISEHNRLYWYRQTLGQGPEFLTYFQNEAQLEKSRLLSDRFSAERPKGSFSTLEIQRTEQGDSAMYLCASSLRDGGRALYEQYFGPGTRLTVT.

The gene calls are TRBV11-3 and TRBJ2-7, with 7 bases identical to TRBD1. The germline gives CDR1 SGHNT, CDR2 YENEEA. V lost 3 bases, J lost 4 bases, and 3 bases stayed unmatched. This CDR3 region has 13 residues. The chain's CDR3 is CASSFDRVYEQYF. The CDR3 DNA reads as TGTGCCAGCAGCTTCGACAGGGTATACGAGCAGTACTTC.

This chain uses TRBV5-1 with TRBJ1-3; 8 bases are a match to TRBD1. Germline V lookup: CDR1 SGHRS, CDR2 YFSETQ. The CDR3 consists of 15 residues. V trimming: 3 bases; J trimming: 1 base; junction bases outside the gene matches: 3. CDR3 sequence (DNA): TGCGCCAGCAGCTCCCAGGGGGCGTCTGGAAACACCATATATTTT. Amino acids: CASSSQGASGNTIYF.

This clone came up a few times. This CDR3 is also generated by other DNA sequences in the sample. J is TRBJ1-1 and V is TRBV30; 8 bases are shared with TRBD1. The CDR3 spans 13 residues. From germline, CDR1 is GTSNPN and CDR2 SVGIG (reference sequence). The junction had 5 bases not matched to a gene; V was cut back by 3 bases and J by 5 bases. CDR3 sequence reads: CAWSRQGRTEAFF. The CDR3 DNA reads TGTGCCTGGAGCCGACAGGGGAGGACTGAAGCTTTCTTT.

The sample holds one count of this clone. The rearrangement uses TRBV2 and TRBJ1-1; maybe TRBD1 (5 bases). Looked up from germline, CDR1 is SNHLY and CDR2 is FYNNEI. CDR3 length equals 11 residues. Deletions cut 5 bases from V and 8 bases from J, with 9 bases between. CDR3 loop: CASSKTEEAFF. The CDR3 DNA reads as TGTGCCAGCAGTAAGACAGAAGAAGCTTTCTTT.

The V gene is TRBV27, the J gene TRBJ2-3; TRBD1 matches 8 bases. The V and J ends lost 4 bases and 0 bases, in that order; junction bases with no gene match: 3. This CDR3 is 15 amino acids long. CDR1 and CDR2 (germline): MNHEY, SMNVEV (reference sequence). CDR3 in DNA: TGTGCCAGCAGTTCGACAGGGGTCAGCACAGATACGCAGTATTTT. It yields the protein CASSSTGVSTDTQYF.

This chain joins TRBV18 and TRBJ1-6; 7 bases align to TRBD1. The length of the CDR3 is 16 residues. The germline V gene has CDR1 KGHSH and CDR2 LQKENI. V was pared by 3 bases and J by 6 bases, with 8 bases of the junction left unmatched. DNA of the CDR3: TGTGCCAGCTCACCCTGGGACAGAATAATTAATTCACCCCTCCACTTT. Its protein is CASSPWDRIINSPLHF. Using reference TRBV18 and TRBJ1-6 for the parts outside the CDR3, the full variable domain is NAGVMQNPRHLVRRRGQEARLRCSPMKGHSHVYWYRQLPEEGLKFMVYLQKENIIDESGMPKERFSAEFPKEGPSILRIQQVVRGDSAAYFCASSPWDRIINSPLHFGNGTRLTVT.

This clone was recorded once. The chain couples TRBV5-1 to TRBJ2-7, with TRBD1 matching 9 bases. CDR1 is SGHRS and CDR2 is YFSETQ in the germline V gene. The V gene end was trimmed by 4 bases and the J gene end by 2 bases; junction bases not matched to a gene: 7. The CDR3 has 15 residues. CDR3 in amino acids: CASSAMTGGAYEQYF. CDR3 bases: TGCGCCAGCAGCGCAATGACAGGGGGAGCCTACGAGCAGTACTTC.

The chain has TRBV4-3 and TRBJ1-5; TRBD1 aligns across 7 bases. The CDR3 is 15 residues long. V shed 4 bases, J shed 5 bases, and the junction held 8 bases outside the gene matches. Germline loops: CDR1 LGHNA, CDR2 YSLEER. CDR3 bases: TGCGCCAGCAGCCTAGCAAGGGACAGCTATCAGCCCCAGCATTTT. Its protein product is CASSLARDSYQPQHF.

This clone was detected only a few times. J is TRBJ2-4 and V is TRBV5-6; 7 bases map to TRBD2. Germline V gives CDR1 SGHDT, CDR2 YYEEEE. This CDR3 is 15 amino acids long. With V trimmed by 0 bases and J by 7 bases, 7 bases remained unmatched. CDR3 in DNA: TGTGCCAGCAGCTTGGCGGGGGGAAGTGGTAACATTCAGTACTTC. As protein: CASSLAGGSGNIQYF.

Only a few counts were recorded for this clone. This chain connects TRBV29-1 to TRBJ2-3; 10 nucleotides match TRBD1. Germline V gene lookup returns CDR1 SQVTM and CDR2 ANQGSEA. V was clipped by 4 bases and J by 3 bases; unmatched bases: 4. CDR3 size: 14 residues. The CDR3 coding sequence is TGCAGCGTTGTCCGGGACAGGGGAACAGATACGCAGTATTTT. It specifies CSVVRDRGTDTQYF.

In its sample, this clone was seen a few times. The chain joins TRBV4-1 to TRBJ1-5, with 7 bases lining up with TRBD1. J gave up 1 base and V 3 bases, and 9 bases lay outside the gene matches. This CDR3 has 17 amino acids. Germline CDR1 is MGHRA and CDR2 is YSYEKL. CDR3 residues: CASSQPRQGISNQPQHF. The CDR3 region has the DNA TGCGCCAGCAGCCAGCCCAGACAGGGTATAAGCAATCAGCCCCAGCATTTT.

This chain joins TRBV2 and TRBJ1-5; D is uncertain. The germline V and J ends were trimmed by 4 bases and 0 bases, with 4 bases remaining between them. The CDR3 runs to 13 residues. The V gene's germline CDR1 is SNHLY and CDR2 FYNNEI. CDR3 coding DNA: TGTGCCAGCAGTGGCGATAGCAATCAGCCCCAGCATTTT. Translating it yields CASSGDSNQPQHF.

V is TRBV7-9 and J is TRBJ2-7, with D perhaps TRBD1 (5 bases). The CDR3 runs to 15 residues. Trimming removed 5 bases at V and 6 bases at J, with 20 bases between. Germline V lookup: CDR1 SEHNR, CDR2 FQNEAQ (reference sequence). The CDR3 loop reads CASSERGPGSGEQYF. The CDR3 nucleotides are TGTGCCAGCAGCGAAAGGGGTCCCGGGTCCGGCGAGCAGTACTTC. The variable domain in full, with the rest retrieved from reference TRBV7-9 and TRBJ2-7, is DTGVSQNPRHKITKRGQNVTFRCDPISEHNRLYWYRQTLGQGPEFLTYFQNEAQLEKSRLLSDRFSAERPKGSFSTLEIQRTEQGDSAMYLCASSERGPGSGEQYFGPGTRLTVT.

The V gene is TRBV5-1, the J gene TRBJ2-3, with a tentative D call TRBD2 (5 bases). The CDR3 consists of 14 residues. Germline loops: CDR1 SGHRS, CDR2 YFSETQ. The germline V and J ends were trimmed by 1 base and 1 base, with 7 bases remaining between them. Here the CDR3 reads CASSLMGGTDTQYF. The CDR3 DNA reads TGCGCCAGCAGCTTGATGGGAGGCACAGATACGCAGTATTTT.

This clone showed up just a few times. This chain uses TRBV5-4 with TRBJ1-4; TRBD1 matches 8 bases. J was trimmed by 5 bases and V by 3 bases; bases with no gene match: 6. The CDR3 consists of 15 residues. CDR1 is SGHNT, CDR2 YYREEE, per germline (reference sequence). The CDR3 loop reads CASSSQGAGNEKLFF. The CDR3 DNA reads TGTGCCAGCAGCTCCCAGGGGGCGGGGAATGAAAAACTGTTTTTT. Filled out from reference TRBV5-4 and TRBJ1-4, the complete variable domain reads ETGVTQSPTHLIKTRGQQVTLRCSSQSGHNTVSWYQQALGQGPQFIFQYYREEENGRGNFPPRFSGLQFPNYSSELNVNALELDDSALYLCASSSQGAGNEKLFFGSGTQLSVL.

The chain combines TRBV4-3 with TRBJ2-7; 15 bases agree with TRBD2. V dropped 1 base and J dropped 5; count of bases not matched to a gene: 9. CDR3 size: 18 residues. Germline values: CDR1 LGHNA, CDR2 YSLEER. The CDR3 spells CASSQGRTSGGARNEQYF. As DNA, the CDR3 is TGCGCCAGCAGCCAAGGGCGGACTAGCGGGGGGGCCAGAAACGAGCAGTACTTC.

The chain combines TRBV2 with TRBJ1-2; TRBD1 matches 7 bases. Germline values: CDR1 SNHLY, CDR2 FYNNEI. The CDR3 contains 15 residues. Trimming at V came to 6 bases and at J to 0 bases, leaving 7 bases not matched to a gene. The CDR3: CASSVTGRANYGYTF. The CDR3 nucleotides are TGTGCCAGCAGCGTGACAGGGAGAGCTAACTATGGCTACACCTTC.

The genes are TRBV13 and TRBJ1-3; D not resolved. The V end lost 3 bases, the J end lost 0 bases, and 6 bases lay between the germline ends. Germline loops: CDR1 PRHDT, CDR2 FYEKMQ (reference sequence). The CDR3 is 14 amino acids. In nucleotides, the CDR3 is TGTGCCAGCAGCTTCCGGTCCTCTGGAAACACCATATATTTT. Its protein is CASSFRSSGNTIYF.

DNA for the CDR3: TGCGCCAGCAGCTTGGAAGCCAGGGGGCTGGAGGGCTACACCTTC. It translates to CASSLEARGLEGYTF. V gene TRBV5-1 combines with J gene TRBJ1-2, with TRBD1 matching over 8 bases. V lost 0 bases to trimming and J lost 8 bases; unmatched junction nucleotides: 9. CDR3 length equals 15 residues. CDR1 and CDR2 from the germline V gene are SGHRS and YFSETQ.

The V call is TRBV4-1, the J call TRBJ2-1, with a weak D call TRBD1 (5 bases). The CDR3 sequence is 15 residues long. The germline V gene has CDR1 MGHRA and CDR2 YSYEKL. V lost 4 bases, J lost 5 bases, and 15 bases lay in between. The DNA of the CDR3 is TGCGCCAGCAGCCTAGGAAAGGGGTGGGACAATGAGCAGTTCTTC. It translates to CASSLGKGWDNEQFF.

The chain combines TRBV15 with TRBJ2-7; TRBD1 matches 7 bases. The CDR3 extends over 14 amino acids. CDR1 is LNHNV, CDR2 YYDKDF, per germline (reference sequence). The ends lost 0 bases at V and 2 bases at J; junction bases unmatched: 1. For the CDR3, the DNA is TGTGCCACCAGCAGAGATCAGGGGGCCTACGAGCAGTACTTC. It codes for CATSRDQGAYEQYF.